This record covers a single T cell receptor beta chain. This clone's antigen is unknown. Base quality data are lacking; no much larger clone is found one base away. V is reduced by 3 bases and J by 0 bases, leaving a spacing of 16 bases between them. The CDR3, cysteine through phenylalanine, is 17 amino acids long. Kept here is only the CDR3 DNA, which spans 51 bases and is read in frame from base 1. CDR1 and CDR2 are drawn from the germline V gene: SGHDN, FVKESK. Library method: the immunoSEQ multiplex PCR assay. TCRdb provides this immuneACCESS table in a form limited to in-frame rearrangements. Some clones are lacking; in checked studies, under half of them reflect an unresolved V gene, and why the rest are absent is not known. The sample table lists more than 70,000 clones, approximately 90% of them with a count of one. 0.27% of the sample lies in the top ten. The source of the sample is a study of technical replicates of blood from a few donors listed by TCRdb under 2017.

Source material: T cells isolated from PBMCs. Recombination linked TRBV14 to TRBJ2-3; TRBD1 could be the D gene, as 7 bases match. The clonotype comes from a human donor in good health. The nucleotide sequence is given as TGTGCCAGCAGCCATCTTCCAGGGGGGCTTAGCACAGATACGCAGTATTTT. This encodes CASSHLPGGLSTDTQYF.